These 7 T cell receptor beta chains share one sample of origin, sequenced in a study of metastatic and nonmetastatic thyroid tumors. Thyroid surgery took place with no prior treatment in any patient. TCRdb reprocessed the PCR reads using MiXCR. Here the sample spans around 40,000 clones, 25% to 30% being singletons. Sequencing input: blood. Receptors were obtained from a female donor with papillary thyroid cancer or a benign thyroid nodule (not recorded which). Some clones in this sample may be carry-over from other donors' samples.

This clone was recorded many times. CDR3 in amino acids: CASSLVGLGNPGYTF. In nucleotides, the CDR3 is TGTGCCAGCAGCTTGGTCGGGCTGGGGAATCCCGGCTACACCTTC. This chain uses TRBV5-6 with TRBJ1-2; D uncertain. Per germline, CDR1 SGHDT and CDR2 YYEEEE. The CDR3 has 15 amino acids. Trimming cost V 0 bases and J 8 bases, with 17 bases left between them.

The CDR3 nucleotides are TGTGCCAGCAGGGGTACAGGGCACTCCTACGAGCAGTACTTC. Protein sequence: CASRGTGHSYEQYF. The genes are TRBV28 and TRBJ2-7; the D gene is possibly TRBD1 (6 bases). Trimming removed 6 bases at V and 0 bases at J, with 12 bases between. Germline CDR1 MDHEN, CDR2 SYDVKM. This CDR3 has 14 residues.

This clone was recorded at least ten times. A much larger clone lies a single base off, so this may be a read error. This chain connects TRBV27 to TRBJ2-7; 9 positions agree with TRBD1. V gave up 5 bases and J gave up 0 bases; unmatched junction bases: 8. Germline CDR1 MNHEY, CDR2 SMNVEV (reference sequence). The CDR3 is made up of 16 amino acids. The CDR3 here is CASSLTGGILSYEQYF. In DNA form, the CDR3 reads TGTGCCAGCAGTCTTACAGGGGGCATACTCTCCTACGAGCAGTACTTC.

By its share, this clone is medium-sized. The chain couples TRBV6-2 or TRBV6-3 to TRBJ2-7, with D uncertain. Germline V gene lookup returns CDR1 MNHEY and CDR2 SVGEGT. This CDR3 has 10 residues. The V gene lost 8 bases and the J gene lost 2 bases, with 4 bases spanning the gap. The CDR3 sequence is CASGTYEQYF. The CDR3 DNA follows: TGTGCCAGCGGAACCTACGAGCAGTACTTC.

This chain uses TRBV20-1 with TRBJ1-2; D not resolved. V lost 0 bases and J 5 bases, leaving 22 bases between the germline ends. Germline-derived CDR1 and CDR2 are DFQATT and SNEGSKA (reference sequence). The CDR3 spans 17 residues. CDR3 DNA: TGCAGTGCTAGAGATTTAGGAGCCTCTCTATTTCTTTATGGCTACACCTTC. Protein product: CSARDLGASLFLYGYTF.

As to this clone: At one boundary the junction diverges from the germline segment, which might be a read error. The gene calls are TRBV20-1 and TRBJ1-2; possibly TRBD1 for D (5 bases). The CDR3 loop spans 13 amino acids. Looked up from germline, CDR1 is DFQATT and CDR2 is SNEGSKA (reference sequence). CDR3: CSAPRGGGRGHTF. The CDR3 DNA is TGCAGTGCTCCCCGGGGGGGTGGACGTGGCCACACCTTC.

The chain links TRBV7-9 to TRBJ2-2; D not resolved. From germline, CDR1 is SEHNR and CDR2 FQNEAQ (reference sequence). This CDR3 has 14 amino acids. V shed 2 bases and J shed 5 bases, with 9 bases lying between them. The DNA for the CDR3 is TGTGCCAGCAGCTTAACGATCCAGACCGGGGAGCTGTTTTTT. Translated: CASSLTIQTGELFF.